This TCR beta chain was retrieved from a study of spatial heterogeneity in lung cancer. Study information: Consistently, beta-chain sequences turned up in larger numbers than alpha-chain sequences did.

A remark on this clonotype: Its cognate antigen is unknown.

Study-wide results and caveats: In blood, ubiquitous expanded tumor TCRs appeared more at resection than follow-up.

Noted time point: blood at routine non-recurrence follow-up after resection. Tumor, nontumor lung or frozen PBMC supplied whole RNA that was sequenced unsorted. This CDR3 spans 18 amino acids. Per germline, CDR1 LGHNA and CDR2 YNFKEQ. After removal of 4 bases from V and 5 bases from J, the junction contained 11 bases not matched to a gene. A distinct unique molecular identifier was carried by each TCR cDNA molecule. MiXCR was run by TCRdb on the 5' RACE reads, yielding one entry per CDR3 protein. The sample yields about 19,000 distinct CDR3 sequences, about 9.1% seen once. The chain recombines TRBV4-2 with TRBJ2-2, with 12 bases fitting TRBD2. The sample in question was PBMCs, obtained at follow-up. This TCR came from a female donor with early-stage non-small cell lung cancer. The CDR3 loop is CASSRRLAGDLVTGELFF. As DNA, the CDR3 is TGTGCCAGCAGCCGCCGACTAGCGGGAGATTTAGTTACCGGGGAGCTGTTTTTT.